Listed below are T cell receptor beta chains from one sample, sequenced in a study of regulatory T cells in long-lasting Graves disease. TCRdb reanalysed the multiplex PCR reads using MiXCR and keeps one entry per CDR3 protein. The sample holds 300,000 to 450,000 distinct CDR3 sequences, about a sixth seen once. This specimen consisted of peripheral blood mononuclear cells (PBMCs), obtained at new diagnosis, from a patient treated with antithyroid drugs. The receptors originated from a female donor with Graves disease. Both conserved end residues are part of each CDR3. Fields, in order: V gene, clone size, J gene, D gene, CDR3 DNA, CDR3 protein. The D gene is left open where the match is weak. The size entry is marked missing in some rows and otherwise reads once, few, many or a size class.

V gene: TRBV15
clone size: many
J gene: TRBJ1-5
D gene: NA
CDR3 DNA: TGTGCCACCAGCAGAGATCGGGAATATAGCAATCAGCCCCAGCATTTT
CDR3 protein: CATSRDREYSNQPQHF

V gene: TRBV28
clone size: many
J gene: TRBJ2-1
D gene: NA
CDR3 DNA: TGTGCCAGCAGTCCTTTATGGGACAACTACAATGAGCAGTTCTTC
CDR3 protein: CASSPLWDNYNEQFF

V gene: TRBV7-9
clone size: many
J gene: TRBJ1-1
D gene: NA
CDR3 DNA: TGTGCCAGCAGCTTCGGATACACTGAAGCTTTCTTT
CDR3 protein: CASSFGYTEAFF

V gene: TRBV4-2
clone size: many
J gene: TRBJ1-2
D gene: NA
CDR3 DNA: TGTGCCAGCAGCCACCAGAGCGAAGACAGGGGCTACACCTTC
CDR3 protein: CASSHQSEDRGYTF

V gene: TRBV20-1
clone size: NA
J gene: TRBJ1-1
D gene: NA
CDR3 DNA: TGCAGTGCGAGGGCGGATTTGAACACTGAAGCTTTCTTT
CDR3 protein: CSARADLNTEAFF

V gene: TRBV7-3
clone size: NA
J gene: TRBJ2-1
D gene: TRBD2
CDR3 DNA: TGTGCCAGCAGCTTAAGATCGCCGGGACTAGCGGGACACAATGAGCAGTTCTTC
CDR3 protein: CASSLRSPGLAGHNEQFF

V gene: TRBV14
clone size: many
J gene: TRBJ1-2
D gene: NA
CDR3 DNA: TGTGCCAGCAGCCGTAGTCGACCGCCGGGATATGGCTACACCTTC
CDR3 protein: CASSRSRPPGYGYTF

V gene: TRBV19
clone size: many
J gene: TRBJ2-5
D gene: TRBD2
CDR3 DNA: TGTGCCAGTAGTGTTAGCGGGTCAGAGACCCAGTACTTC
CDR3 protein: CASSVSGSETQYF

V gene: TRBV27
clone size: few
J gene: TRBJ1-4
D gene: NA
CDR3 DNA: TGTGCCAGCAGTTTGAGGCCGGATGAAAAACTGTTTTTT
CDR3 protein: CASSLRPDEKLFF

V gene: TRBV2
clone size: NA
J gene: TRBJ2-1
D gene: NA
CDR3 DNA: TGTGCCAGCAGTGAAGCTAAACGGACTAACAACGAGCAGCTCTTC
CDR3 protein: CASSEAKRTNNEQLF

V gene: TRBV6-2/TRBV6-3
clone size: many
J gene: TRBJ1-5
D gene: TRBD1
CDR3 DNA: TGTGCCAGCAGTCGGACAGGGAAGGAGCCCCAGCATTTT
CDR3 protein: CASSRTGKEPQHF

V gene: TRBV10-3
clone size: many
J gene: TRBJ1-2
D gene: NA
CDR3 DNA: TGTGCCATCAGTGAGTCGGGAGACTATGGCTACACCTTC
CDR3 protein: CAISESGDYGYTF

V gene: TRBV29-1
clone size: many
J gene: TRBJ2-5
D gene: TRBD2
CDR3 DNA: TGCGCTGGGGCTAGCGGACAAGAGACCCAGTACTTC
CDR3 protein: CAGASGQETQYF

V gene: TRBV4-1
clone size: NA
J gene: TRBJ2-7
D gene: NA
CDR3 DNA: TGCGCCAGCAGCCAAGTCCCAGCGGACGCCTACGAGCAGTACTTC
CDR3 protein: CASSQVPADAYEQYF

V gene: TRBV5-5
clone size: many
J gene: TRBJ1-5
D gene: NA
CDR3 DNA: TGTGCCAGCAGCTTGGAGGACGGGGATCAGCCCCAGCATTTT
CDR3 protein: CASSLEDGDQPQHF

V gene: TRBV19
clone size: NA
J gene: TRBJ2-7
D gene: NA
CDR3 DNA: TGTGCCAGTAGTATGGGAGGACAGCGCTTCTACGAGCAGTACTTC
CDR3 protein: CASSMGGQRFYEQYF

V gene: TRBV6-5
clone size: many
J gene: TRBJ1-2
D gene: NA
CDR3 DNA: TGTGCCAGCAGTTACCTCAACGTCTATGGCTACACCTTC
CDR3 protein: CASSYLNVYGYTF

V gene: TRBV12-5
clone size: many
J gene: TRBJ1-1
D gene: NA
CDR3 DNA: TGTGCTAGTGGTCTTCCACAGGGATACGCTTTCTTT
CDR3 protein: CASGLPQGYAFF

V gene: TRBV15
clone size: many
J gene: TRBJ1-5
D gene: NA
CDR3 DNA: TGTGCCACCAGCAAAAGCAGCAATCAGCCCCAGCATTTT
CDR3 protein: CATSKSSNQPQHF

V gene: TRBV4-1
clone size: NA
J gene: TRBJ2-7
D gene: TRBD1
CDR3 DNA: TGCGCCAGCAGCCACGGGACAGGTCGTACCGACGAGCAGTACTTC
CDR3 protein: CASSHGTGRTDEQYF

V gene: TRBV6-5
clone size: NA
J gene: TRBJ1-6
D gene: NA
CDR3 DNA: TGTGCCAGCAGTTACTCGACCTCCGGCTTAGAGGGACCCCTCCACTTT
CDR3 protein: CASSYSTSGLEGPLHF

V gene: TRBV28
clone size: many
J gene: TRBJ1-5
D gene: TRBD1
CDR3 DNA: TGTGCCAGCAGTTTAGGACAGGAGCTACTTTTCAATCAGCCCCAGCATTTT
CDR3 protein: CASSLGQELLFNQPQHF

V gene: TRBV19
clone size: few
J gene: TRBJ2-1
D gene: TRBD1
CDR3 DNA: TGTGCCAGTAACCTGGACAGGTTTGGCAATGAGCAGTTCTTC
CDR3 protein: CASNLDRFGNEQFF

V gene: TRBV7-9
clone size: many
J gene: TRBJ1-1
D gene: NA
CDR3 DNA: TGTGCCAGCAACTTGAACACTGAAGCTTTCTTT
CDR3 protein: CASNLNTEAFF

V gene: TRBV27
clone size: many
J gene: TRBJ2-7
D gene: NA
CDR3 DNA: TGTGCCAGCAGTTCCATAGGACCGCTCCTCAGCGAGCAGTACTTC
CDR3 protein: CASSSIGPLLSEQYF

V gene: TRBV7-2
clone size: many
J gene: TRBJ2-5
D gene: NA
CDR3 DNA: TGTGCCAGCAGCTTCATCCTCCGGGATGAACTACAAGAGACCCAGTACTTC
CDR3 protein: CASSFILRDELQETQYF

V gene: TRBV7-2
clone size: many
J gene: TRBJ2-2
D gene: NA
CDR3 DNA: TGTGCCAGCAGCTTAGAAACTGCTAGCGCCACCGGGGAGCTGTTTTTT
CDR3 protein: CASSLETASATGELFF

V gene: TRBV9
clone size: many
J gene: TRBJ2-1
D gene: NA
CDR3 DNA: TGTGCCAGCAGCGTAGAGTCAGCCAATGAGCAGTTCTTC
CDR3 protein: CASSVESANEQFF

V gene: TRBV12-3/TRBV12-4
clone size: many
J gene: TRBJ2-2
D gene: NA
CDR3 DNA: TGTGCCAGCAAATCTGACAGATCCACCGGGGAGCTGTTTTTT
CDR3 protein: CASKSDRSTGELFF

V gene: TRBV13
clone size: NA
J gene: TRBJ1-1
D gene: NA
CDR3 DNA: TGTGCCAGCAGCCCTTGGGGATGGACTGAAGCTTTCTTT
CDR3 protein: CASSPWGWTEAFF

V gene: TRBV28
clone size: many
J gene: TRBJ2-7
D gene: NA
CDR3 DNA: TGTGCCAGCAGTTCTCAGGACGGACGCTACGAGCAGTACTTC
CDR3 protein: CASSSQDGRYEQYF

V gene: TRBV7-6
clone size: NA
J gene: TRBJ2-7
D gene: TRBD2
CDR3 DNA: TGTGCCAGCAGCTCTAGCGGGACCTACGAGCAGTACTTC
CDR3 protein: CASSSSGTYEQYF

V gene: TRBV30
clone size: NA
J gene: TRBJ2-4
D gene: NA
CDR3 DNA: TGTGCCTGGAGTGTATCTATTTGGGCAGGCGTGCTAGCCAAAAACATTCAGTACTTC
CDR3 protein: CAWSVSIWAGVLAKNIQYF

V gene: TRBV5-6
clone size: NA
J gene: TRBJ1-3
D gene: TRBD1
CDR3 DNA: TGTGCCAGCAGCTTGTGGTTAGGGACAGTGATATATTTT
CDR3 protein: CASSLWLGTVIYF

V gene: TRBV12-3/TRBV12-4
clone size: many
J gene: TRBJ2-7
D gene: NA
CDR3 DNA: TGTGCCAGCAGTCGGACGGATTACGAGCAGTACTTC
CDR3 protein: CASSRTDYEQYF

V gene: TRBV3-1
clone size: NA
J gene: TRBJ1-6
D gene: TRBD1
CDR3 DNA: TGTGCCAGCAGCCCGTCGTTCGTGATTCGACAGGGATCCTATAATTCACCCCTCCACTTT
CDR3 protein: CASSPSFVIRQGSYNSPLHF

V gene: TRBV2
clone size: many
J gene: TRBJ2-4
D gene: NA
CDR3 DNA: TGTGCCAGCAGTGGCCCGACTGAGGGAAATGGCAAAAACATTCAGTACTTC
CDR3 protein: CASSGPTEGNGKNIQYF

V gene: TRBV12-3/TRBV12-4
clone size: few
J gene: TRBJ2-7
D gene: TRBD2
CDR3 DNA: TGTGCCAGCAGTCAATGGACTAGCGGGAGGTTGGGCGAGCAGTACTTC
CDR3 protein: CASSQWTSGRLGEQYF

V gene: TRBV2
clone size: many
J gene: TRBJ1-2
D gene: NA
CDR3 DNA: TGTGCCCTCCCCAATACAAGGAGGGGCGGCTACACCTTC
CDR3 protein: CALPNTRRGGYTF

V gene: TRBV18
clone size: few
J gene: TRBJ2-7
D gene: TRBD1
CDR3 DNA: TGTGCCAGCTCACTTCCGGGACAGCCCTACGAGCAGTACTTC
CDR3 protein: CASSLPGQPYEQYF

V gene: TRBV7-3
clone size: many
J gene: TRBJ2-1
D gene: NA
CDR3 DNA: TGTGCCAGCAGCTTAATTGGGACACCCCCTAATGAGCAGTTCTTC
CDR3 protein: CASSLIGTPPNEQFF

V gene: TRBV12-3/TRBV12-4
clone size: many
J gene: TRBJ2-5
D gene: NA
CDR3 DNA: TGTGCCAGCAGTCGCCAAGACAGGTTCCCCGGAGAGACCCAGTACTTC
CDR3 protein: CASSRQDRFPGETQYF

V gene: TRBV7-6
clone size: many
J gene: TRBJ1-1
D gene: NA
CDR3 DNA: TGTGCCAGCAGCCTCGACAGGCTACAGAACACTGAAGCTTTCTTT
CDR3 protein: CASSLDRLQNTEAFF

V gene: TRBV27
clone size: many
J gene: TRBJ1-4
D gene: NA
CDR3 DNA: TGTGCCAGCAGTTTCCGACACCTAGGGAGGGAAAAACTGTTTTTT
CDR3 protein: CASSFRHLGREKLFF

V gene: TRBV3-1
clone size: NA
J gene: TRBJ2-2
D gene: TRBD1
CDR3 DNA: TGTGCCAGCAGCCATCTCGGACAGGGAGGTGACACCGGGGAGCTGTTTTTT
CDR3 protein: CASSHLGQGGDTGELFF

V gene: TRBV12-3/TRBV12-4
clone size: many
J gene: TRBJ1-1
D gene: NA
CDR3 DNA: TGTGCCAGCAGTGGGGCGGCTTCGATGAACACTGAAGCTTTCTTT
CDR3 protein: CASSGAASMNTEAFF

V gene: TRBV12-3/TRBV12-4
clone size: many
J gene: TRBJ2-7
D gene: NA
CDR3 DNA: TGTGCCAGCGGGACCGAGCAGTACTTC
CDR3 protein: CASGTEQYF

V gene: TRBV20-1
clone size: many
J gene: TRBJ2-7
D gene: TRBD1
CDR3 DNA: TGCAGTGCTAGAAAGGACAGGGGCTTTAAATCCTACGAGCAGTACTTC
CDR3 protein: CSARKDRGFKSYEQYF